This is a list of T cell receptor beta chains from one sample in a study of OX40 agonist ivuxolimab in advanced cancers. Clones were sequenced by immunoSEQ multiplex PCR, and TCRdb holds only the in-frame ones, with some missing. The sample consists of approximately 66,000 clones, approximately 89% of them appearing once. The sample here was CD4+ or CD8+ T cells sorted from blood, taken in a trial of the OX40 agonist ivuxolimab. These receptors all stem from an adult with an advanced solid tumor such as melanoma, head and neck, liver or kidney cancer. Both conserved end residues are part of each CDR3. The D gene is left open where the match is weak. The size field is filled for only some rows; it gives once, few, many or a size class.

cdr3_nt	cdr3_aa	clone_size	d_call	j_call	v_call	cdr3_length
TGTGCCAGCTTTTTCGACGGATACACTGAAGCTTTCTTT	CASFFDGYTEAFF	NA	NA	TRBJ1-1	TRBV27	13
TGTGCCAGCAGCTTGGCCGGTATGCAGGGGGCGACTTTCTTT	CASSLAGMQGATFF	once	TRBD1	TRBJ1-1	TRBV5-6	14
TGTGCCAGCAGCCAAGTGATTTCCGGGTCCACAGATACGCAGTATTTT	CASSQVISGSTDTQYF	NA	NA	TRBJ2-3	TRBV4-2	16
TGTGCCAGCAGCTTGCAGGGCCGCTCGAACACCGGGGAGCTGTTTTTT	CASSLQGRSNTGELFF	NA	NA	TRBJ2-2	TRBV5-4	16
TGTGCCAGCAGTGGGAACCAGGGGAACAGTCAGCCCCAGCATTTT	CASSGNQGNSQPQHF	once	NA	TRBJ1-5	TRBV28	15
TGTGCCAGCAGCTTTGGGACAGGGGAAGCAGTAGATACGCAGTATTTT	CASSFGTGEAVDTQYF	NA	TRBD1	TRBJ2-3	TRBV7-2	16
TGTGCCAGCATTCCGGGACGATCTAACTATGGCTACACCTTC	CASIPGRSNYGYTF	NA	NA	TRBJ1-2	TRBV6-1	14
TGTGCCAGTCGAAAAATGTCCGGGGACAGGTCCAATTCACCCCTCCACTTT	CASRKMSGDRSNSPLHF	NA	TRBD1	TRBJ1-6	TRBV19	17
TGCGCCAGCAGTGAGAGAGGGGGGACTGCCGAAGCTTTCTTT	CASSERGGTAEAFF	NA	NA	TRBJ1-1	TRBV10-2	14
TGCAGCGGGGGGGACGGGGCGAGGGAGACCCAGTACTTC	CSGGDGARETQYF	NA	NA	TRBJ2-5	TRBV29-1	13
TGTGCCAGCAGCCTAGGAGGAACAGATACGCAGTATTTT	CASSLGGTDTQYF	NA	NA	TRBJ2-3	TRBV7-2	13
TGTGCCAGTACCGTGAACAGGGGGCAAGGGAATCAGCCCCAGCATTTT	CASTVNRGQGNQPQHF	few	TRBD1	TRBJ1-5	TRBV19	16
TGTGCCAGTAGTAACCCGTCCTTTGGGGAGACCCAGTACTTC	CASSNPSFGETQYF	NA	NA	TRBJ2-5	TRBV19	14
TGTGCCAGCAGTGTGCGGGGACAGGGTCGCGAAAAACTGTTTTTT	CASSVRGQGREKLFF	NA	TRBD1	TRBJ1-4	TRBV6-4	15
TGTGCCAGCAGTGAATTCGTTGTTGGGGGAAACACCATATATTTT	CASSEFVVGGNTIYF	NA	NA	TRBJ1-3	TRBV2	15
TGTGCCAGCAGCCCCAGGAGACAGCCCAATCAGCCCCAGCATTTT	CASSPRRQPNQPQHF	NA	NA	TRBJ1-5	TRBV7-2	15
TGTGCCAGCACCGGGACAGGGGGCAGCAATCAGCCCCAGCATTTT	CASTGTGGSNQPQHF	few	TRBD1	TRBJ1-5	TRBV2	15
TGTGCCAGCAGCTCTCGCGGGGGTCCCTACAATGAGCAGTTCTTC	CASSSRGGPYNEQFF	NA	TRBD2	TRBJ2-1	TRBV7-6	15
TGTGCCAGCAGCTCGACAGCCTATGGCTACACCTTC	CASSSTAYGYTF	NA	NA	TRBJ1-2	TRBV11-2	12
TGTGCCAGCAGTGAAGCCCGGGGATCGGGGAAGCCCCAGCATTTT	CASSEARGSGKPQHF	NA	NA	TRBJ1-5	TRBV2	15
TGTGCCAGCAGCGTAGCTACGAATAACTATGGCTACACCTTC	CASSVATNNYGYTF	NA	NA	TRBJ1-2	TRBV9	14
TGCGCCAGCAGTGAGTCGATAGGGGTCGGAGGCTACACCTTC	CASSESIGVGGYTF	NA	NA	TRBJ1-2	TRBV10-2	14
TGTGCCAGCAAATACAACCGGGACACCTTTTCGAGAGGCTACACCTTC	CASKYNRDTFSRGYTF	NA	NA	TRBJ1-2	TRBV2	16
TGTGCCAGCAGTTCACTAACGACGGGAGGGGAGCTGTTTTTT	CASSSLTTGGELFF	few	NA	TRBJ2-2	TRBV7-9	14
TGTGCCAGCATTGCACAGAGCAATCAGCCCCAGCATTTT	CASIAQSNQPQHF	NA	NA	TRBJ1-5	TRBV28	13
TGCGCCAGCAGCTTGGCTTTAAAAGAGACCCAGTACTTC	CASSLALKETQYF	once	NA	TRBJ2-5	TRBV5-1	13
TGCGCCAGCAGCTTGAGATGGGGACGGGACAATGAGCAGTTCTTC	CASSLRWGRDNEQFF	NA	NA	TRBJ2-1	TRBV5-1	15
TGTGCCAGCAGCTTAGATTGGGGGCCGAATCAGCCCCAGCATTTT	CASSLDWGPNQPQHF	NA	NA	TRBJ1-5	TRBV7-2	15
TGCGCCAGCAGTGAAGTAAATGAAAAACTGTTTTTT	CASSEVNEKLFF	NA	NA	TRBJ1-4	TRBV10-2	12
TGCGCCAGCAGCTTGGCCACGGGGGCGATAGATACGCAGTATTTT	CASSLATGAIDTQYF	NA	NA	TRBJ2-3	TRBV5-1	15